These 18 T cell receptor beta chains originate from one sample sequenced in a study of tumor-infiltrating lymphocytes in oesophageal squamous cell carcinoma. TCRdb re-called the PCR reads through MiXCR, storing one row per CDR3 protein. The sample contains around 16,000 distinct CDR3 sequences, about 40% of which appear only once. The sequenced sample was blood. These receptors were obtained from a female donor with esophageal squamous cell carcinoma.

The V gene is TRBV7-6, the J gene TRBJ2-5; TRBD2 matches at 15 bases. The J call may be in error: the DNA end matches TRBJ2-1 better. Per germline, CDR1 SGHVS and CDR2 FNYEAQ. The CDR3 covers 16 residues. The CDR3 reads CASSRRTSGGAVEQFF. Written as DNA, the CDR3 is TGTGCCAGCAGCCGACGGACTAGCGGGGGGGCTGTTGAGCAGTTCTTC.

This clonotype was picked up a small number of times. This chain uses TRBV7-8 with TRBJ2-5; D possibly corresponds to TRBD1 (5 bases). Germline V gene lookup returns CDR1 SGHVS and CDR2 FQNEAQ. The V end lost 2 bases, the J end lost 1 base, and 8 bases lay between the germline ends. The CDR3 extends over 14 amino acids. CDR3 DNA sequence: TGTGCCAGCAGCTTAAGGACAACCCAAGAGACCCAGTACTTC. Amino acid sequence: CASSLRTTQETQYF.

This chain joins TRBV30 and TRBJ2-1, with D unresolved. The CDR3 runs 14 residues. V was pared by 2 bases and J by 7 bases, with 15 bases between. Germline V CDR1 and CDR2: GTSNPN, SVGIG (reference sequence). The CDR3 loop reads CAWSMTRTRNEQFF. DNA for the CDR3: TGTGCCTGGAGTATGACCCGGACCCGAAATGAGCAGTTCTTC.

About this clonotype itself: The junction departs from germline at one end; a sequencing error may be responsible. This chain links TRBV12-3 or TRBV12-4 with TRBJ2-7, with TRBD1 matching 9 bases. This CDR3 comprises 15 residues. The CDR3 DNA reads as TGTGCCAGCAGTCCCAGACAGGGGGATAATTCACCCCTCCACTTC. This sequence encodes CASSPRQGDNSPLHF.

This clonotype was found many times. The chain links TRBV7-9 to TRBJ2-4; tentatively, D is TRBD1 or TRBD2 (6 bases each). The V end lost 6 bases, the J end lost 0 bases, and 12 bases lay between the germline ends. Germline V gives CDR1 SEHNR, CDR2 FQNEAQ (reference sequence). There are 15 residues in the CDR3. Here the CDR3 reads CASREGGLAKNIQYF. CDR3 in DNA: TGTGCCAGCAGGGAAGGGGGGTTAGCCAAAAACATTCAGTACTTC.

Concerning this clonotype: A much larger clone is a single base away; this may be a read error. This rearrangement joins TRBV7-3 to TRBJ2-1; 8 bases agree with TRBD2. The J call may be faulty, since TRBJ2-7 better matches the DNA end. The germline CDR1 and CDR2 sequences are SGHTA and FQGTGA. This CDR3 is 16 amino acids long. This CDR3 is CASSLTWLAGYNEQYF. In DNA, the CDR3 is TGTGCCAGCAGCTTAACGTGGCTAGCGGGCTACAATGAGCAGTACTTC.

The chain links TRBV7-6 to TRBJ2-5, with D possibly matching TRBD2 (6 bases). Germline CDR1 reads SGHVS; CDR2 reads FNYEAQ. Trimming shortened V by 5 bases and J by 11 bases, and 18 bases separated the two germline ends. The CDR3 has 13 amino acids. This CDR3 reads CASSRRDYNEQYF. The CDR3 coding sequence is TGTGCCAGCAGCAGGCGGGATTACAATGAGCAGTACTTC.

The V call is TRBV10-1, the J call TRBJ2-5; D unclear. Trimming shortened V by 0 bases and J by 5 bases, and 13 bases separated the two germline ends. This CDR3 is built from 15 residues. Germline CDR1 and CDR2: WNHNN and SYGVQD (reference sequence). As DNA, the CDR3 is TGCGCCAGCAGTGAGTCGATTCAGGTCGGGGAGACCCAGTACTTC. This encodes CASSESIQVGETQYF.

By share of the sample, this clonotype is medium-sized (0.01 to 0.1%). The chain carries TRBV7-9 and TRBJ2-6, with 8 bases identical to TRBD1. The CDR3 has 18 residues. Germline V gene sequence: CDR1 SEHNR, CDR2 FQNEAQ (reference sequence). V trimming: 4 bases; J trimming: 0 bases; junction bases outside the gene matches: 8. As DNA, the CDR3 is TGTGCCAGCAGCTCCCAGGGGGCCCCCACCTCTGGGGCCAACGTCCTGACTTTC. Translating it yields CASSSQGAPTSGANVLTF.

The chain is built from TRBV28 and TRBJ2-1, with TRBD2 identical over 14 bases. The assigned J gene may be wrong: the sequence end matches TRBJ2-7 better. This CDR3 has 19 residues. In germline, CDR1 is MDHEN, CDR2 SYDVKM. CDR3: CASSFEIPGLAGETYEQYF. The CDR3 DNA sequence: TGTGCCAGCAGTTTTGAGATACCGGGACTAGCGGGAGAGACCTACGAGCAGTACTTC.

The genes are TRBV6-1 and TRBJ1-3, with a possible D match to TRBD1 (5 bases). Germline V gene sequence: CDR1 MNHNS, CDR2 SASEGT. The V end was cut by 4 bases, the J end by 4 bases, with 8 bases between. CDR3 length equals 13 residues. CDR3 in amino acids: CASSGDSGNTIYF. CDR3 coding DNA: TGTGCCAGCAGTGGTGACAGCGGAAACACCATATATTTT.

This clonotype has just a few counts. The chain is built from TRBV3-1 and TRBJ2-7; 7 nucleotides agree with TRBD1. Per germline, CDR1 LGHDT and CDR2 YNNKEL (reference sequence). Losses at the gene ends were 8 bases for V and 4 bases for J; bases not matched to a gene: 8. This CDR3 contains 13 residues. The CDR3: CASERGGEYEQYF. The CDR3 DNA follows: TGTGCCAGCGAACGAGGGGGCGAGTACGAGCAGTACTTC.

In this sample, this clonotype is medium-sized. Here the CDR3 DNA reads TGTGCCAGCAGTTACTCGCGGAGGTCTAGCACAGATACGCAGTATTTT. It yields the protein CASSYSRRSSTDTQYF. The chain combines TRBV6-6 with TRBJ2-3, with TRBD2 as a possible D gene (5 bases). Germline V gives CDR1 MNHNY, CDR2 SVGAGI (reference sequence). The CDR3 contains 16 residues. Deletions cut 0 bases from V and 0 bases from J, with 10 bases between.

This chain connects TRBV20-1 to TRBJ1-1; D possibly corresponds to TRBD1 (5 bases). The J call is doubtful: the DNA matches TRBJ1-3 better. Germline lookup yields CDR1 DFQATT and CDR2 SNEGSKA (reference sequence). The CDR3 runs 14 residues. Written as DNA, the CDR3 is TGCAGTGCCGCGGGACCGAACTCTGGAAACACCATATATTTT. It translates to CSAAGPNSGNTIYF.

This clonotype came up many times. A read error may account for a junction end that differs from germline. The chain has TRBV7-9 and TRBJ1-6; 11 bases map to TRBD1. Germline values: CDR1 SEHNR, CDR2 FQNEAQ (reference sequence). The CDR3 covers 12 residues. The CDR3 loop reads CASSPNRGTGGF. For the CDR3, the DNA is TGTGCCAGCAGCCCAAACCGTGGGACAGGGGGCTTT. The complete variable domain, with remaining parts taken from reference TRBV7-9 and TRBJ1-6, reads DTGVSQNPRHKITKRGQNVTFRCDPISEHNRLYWYRQTLGQGPEFLTYFQNEAQLEKSRLLSDRFSAERPKGSFSTLEIQRTEQGDSAMYLCASSPNRGTGGFGNGTRLTVT.

This clonotype appeared many times. This rearrangement joins TRBV18 to TRBJ2-5; D tentatively fits TRBD1 or TRBD2 (5 bases each). Per the germline V gene, CDR1 is KGHSH and CDR2 is LQKENI. CDR3 size: 15 residues. V dropped 2 bases and J dropped 0 bases, with 10 bases sitting between them. In DNA, the CDR3 is TGTGCCAGCTCACCAAACTCGGGACACCAAGAGACCCAGTACTTC. Translation gives CASSPNSGHQETQYF. The entire variable domain, with the rest obtained from reference TRBV18 and TRBJ2-5, is as follows: NAGVMQNPRHLVRRRGQEARLRCSPMKGHSHVYWYRQLPEEGLKFMVYLQKENIIDESGMPKERFSAEFPKEGPSILRIQQVVRGDSAAYFCASSPNSGHQETQYFGPGTRLLVL.

This clonotype was seen ten or more times. The chain is built from TRBV27 and TRBJ1-5, with 9 bases identical to TRBD1. Germline CDR1 MNHEY, CDR2 SMNVEV (reference sequence). Germline trimming cut 2 bases from V and 0 bases from J; bases unmatched to any gene: 8. The CDR3 length is 18 residues. CDR3: CASSLKGQGVYSNQPQHF. In nucleotides, the CDR3 is TGTGCCAGCAGTTTAAAGGGACAGGGAGTCTATAGCAATCAGCCCCAGCATTTT.

In the case of this clonotype: The CDR3 does not end in the conserved phenylalanine or tryptophan, so this is likely a read error. Because the CDR3's place on the DNA is in doubt, the DNA is left out and the CDR3 is given as listed by TCRdb. The gene calls are TRBV6-1 and TRBJ2-7; the listed D gene, TRBD1, was not tested against the DNA. Germline V gene lookup returns CDR1 MNHNS and CDR2 SASEGT. Ends included, the CDR3 has 15 residues. CDR3 amino acids: CASSTTRVYGYTFGS.